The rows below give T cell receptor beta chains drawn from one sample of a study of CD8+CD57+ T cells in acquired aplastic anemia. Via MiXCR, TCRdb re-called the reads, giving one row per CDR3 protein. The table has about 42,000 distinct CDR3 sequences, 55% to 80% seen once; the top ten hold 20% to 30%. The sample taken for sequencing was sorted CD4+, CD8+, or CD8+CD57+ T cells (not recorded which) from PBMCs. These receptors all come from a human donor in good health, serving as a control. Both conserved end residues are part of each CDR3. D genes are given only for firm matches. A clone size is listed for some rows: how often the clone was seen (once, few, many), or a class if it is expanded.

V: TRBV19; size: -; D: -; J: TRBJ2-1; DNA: TGTGCCAGTAGCAGATCCCACCACGGGACGGTAAGCTCCTACAATGAGCGGTTCTTC; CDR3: CASSRSHHGTVSSYNERFF
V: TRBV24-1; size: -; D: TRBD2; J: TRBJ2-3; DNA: TGTGCCACCAGTGACCGGACTAGCGGAAACACAGATACGCAGTATTTT; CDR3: CATSDRTSGNTDTQYF
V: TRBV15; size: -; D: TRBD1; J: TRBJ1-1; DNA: TGTGCCACCAGCAGGACTCTGGGGCAGGGGGGCACTGAAGCTTTCTTT; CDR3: CATSRTLGQGGTEAFF
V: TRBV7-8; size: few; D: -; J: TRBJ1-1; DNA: TGTGCCAGCAGCTTAGGAGGGGCGACTGAAGCTTTCTTT; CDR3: CASSLGGATEAFF
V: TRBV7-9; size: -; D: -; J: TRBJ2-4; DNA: TGTGCCAGCAGCCTCGGAAACATTCAGTACTTC; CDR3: CASSLGNIQYF
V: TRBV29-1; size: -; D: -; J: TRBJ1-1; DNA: TGCAGCGTTGGAAATCCGTCCCAAGCTTTCTTT; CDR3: CSVGNPSQAFF
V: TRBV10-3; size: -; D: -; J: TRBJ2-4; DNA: TGTGCCTCGGGGGCAGGGGAAAACATTCAGTACTTC; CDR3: CASGAGENIQYF
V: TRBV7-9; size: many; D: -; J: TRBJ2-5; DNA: TGTGCCAGCAGGTATCTGACAGGACAAGAGACCCAGTACTTC; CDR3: CASRYLTGQETQYF
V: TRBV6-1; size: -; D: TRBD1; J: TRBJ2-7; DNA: TGTGCCAGCAGTGCTTTCCCGGGACAGGGCTCCTACGAGCAGTACTTC; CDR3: CASSAFPGQGSYEQYF
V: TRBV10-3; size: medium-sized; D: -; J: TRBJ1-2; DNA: TGTGCCATCAGTGAGTCTCAGGAAAGCTATGGCTACACCTTC; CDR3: CAISESQESYGYTF
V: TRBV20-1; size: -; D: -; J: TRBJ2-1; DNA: TGTACGTGGGGGAATGCCTACAATGAGCAGTTCTTC; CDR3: CTWGNAYNEQFF
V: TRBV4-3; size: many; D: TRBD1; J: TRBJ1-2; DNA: TGCGCCAGCAGCCAAGATCGGGGGGAGGGGGCGAGAGGTGGCTACACCTTC; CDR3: CASSQDRGEGARGGYTF
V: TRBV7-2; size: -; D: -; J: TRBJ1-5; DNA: TGTGCCAGCAGCTCCATCTATCAGCCCCAGCATTTT; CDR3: CASSSIYQPQHF
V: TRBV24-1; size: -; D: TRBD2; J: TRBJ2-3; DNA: TGTGCCACCAGTTTTCAGGGAGGGCTTGCAGATACGCAGTATTTT; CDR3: CATSFQGGLADTQYF
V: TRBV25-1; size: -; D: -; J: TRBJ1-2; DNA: TGTGCCAGCAGTTACTCGATTGGCAGAGCCATCTATGGCTACACCTTC; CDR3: CASSYSIGRAIYGYTF
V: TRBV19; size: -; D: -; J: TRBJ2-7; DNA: TGTGCCAGTAGTGAAAGACAGGTCAGCTCCTACGAGCAGTACTTC; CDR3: CASSERQVSSYEQYF
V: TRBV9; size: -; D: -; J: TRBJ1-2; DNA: TGTGCCAGCAGCCCAGGACTGGGCAGCGCGTACTTC; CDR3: CASSPGLGSAYF
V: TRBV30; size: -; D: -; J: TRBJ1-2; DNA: TGTGCCTGGAGTTTACAATATGGCTACACCTTC; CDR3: CAWSLQYGYTF
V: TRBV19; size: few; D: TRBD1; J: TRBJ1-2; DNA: TGTGCCAGTACCCGGACAGGGGACAACTATGGCTACACCTTC; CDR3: CASTRTGDNYGYTF
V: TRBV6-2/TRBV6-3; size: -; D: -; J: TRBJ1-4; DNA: TGTGCCAGCAGTTACGGCCGGGCCCCCCTTGAAAAACTGTTTTTT; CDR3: CASSYGRAPLEKLFF
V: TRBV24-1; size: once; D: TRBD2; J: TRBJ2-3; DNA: TGTGCCACCAGTGACCCGAGCGGGGGGCCCACAGATACGCAGTATTTT; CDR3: CATSDPSGGPTDTQYF
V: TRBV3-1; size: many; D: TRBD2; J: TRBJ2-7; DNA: TGTGCCAGCAGCCAAGAGGGGGGGACCTCCTACGAGCAGTACTTC; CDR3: CASSQEGGTSYEQYF
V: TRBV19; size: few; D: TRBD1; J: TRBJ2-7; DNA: TGTGCCAGTAGACCAGGAACAACAGGGGGCGAGCAGTACTTC; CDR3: CASRPGTTGGEQYF
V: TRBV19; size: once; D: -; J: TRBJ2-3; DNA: TGTGCCAGTAGTACCTTCCAAGGGGCGGTTAGCACAGATACGCAGTATTTT; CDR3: CASSTFQGAVSTDTQYF
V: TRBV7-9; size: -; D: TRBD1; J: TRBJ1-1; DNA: TGTGCCAGCAGCGGACAGGAAGGTGCCACTGAAGCTTTCTTT; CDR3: CASSGQEGATEAFF
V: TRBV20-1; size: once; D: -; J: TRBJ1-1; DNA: TGCAGTGTTAGGACAGCCAGGGGAGCTCTCTTT; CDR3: CSVRTARGALF
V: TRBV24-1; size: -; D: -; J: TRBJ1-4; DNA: TGTGCCACCAGTTCGACAGGTGAAAAACTGTTTTTT; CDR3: CATSSTGEKLFF
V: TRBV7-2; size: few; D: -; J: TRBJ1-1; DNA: TGTGCCAGCAGCTTTCAGGGGAACACTGAAGCTTTCTTT; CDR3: CASSFQGNTEAFF
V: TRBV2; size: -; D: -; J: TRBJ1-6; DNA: TGTGCCAGCAGTTTCGGCTCACCCCTCCACTTT; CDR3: CASSFGSPLHF
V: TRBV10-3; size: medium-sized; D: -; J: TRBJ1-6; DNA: TGTGCCATCAGTGACGAGGGGGTTTATAATTCACCCCTCCACTTT; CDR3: CAISDEGVYNSPLHF
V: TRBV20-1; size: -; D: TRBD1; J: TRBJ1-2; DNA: TGCAGTGCTAGAGTAGACAGGGCGCGAGGCTACACCTTC; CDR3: CSARVDRARGYTF
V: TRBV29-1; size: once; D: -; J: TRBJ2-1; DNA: TGCAGCGTTACCGGGACAGAGCAGTTCTTC; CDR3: CSVTGTEQFF
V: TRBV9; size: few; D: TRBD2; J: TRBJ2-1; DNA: TGTGCCAGCAGCGTAGCTCCAGCGGGGGGAGTCAATGAGCAGTTCTTC; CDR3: CASSVAPAGGVNEQFF
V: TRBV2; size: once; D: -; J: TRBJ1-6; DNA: TGTGCCAGCAGACTGACTGCTTGGAATTCACCCCTCCACTTT; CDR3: CASRLTAWNSPLHF
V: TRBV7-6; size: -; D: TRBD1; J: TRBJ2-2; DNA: TGTGCCAGCAGCTTAGTTTATTCGGGACAGGCCCCCGGGGAGCTGTTTTTT; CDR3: CASSLVYSGQAPGELFF
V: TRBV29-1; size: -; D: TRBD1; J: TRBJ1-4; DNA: TGCGGCGGGACAGGATTGGGTGAAAAACTGTTTTTT; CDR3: CGGTGLGEKLFF
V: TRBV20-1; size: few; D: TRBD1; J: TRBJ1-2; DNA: TGCAGTGCTATGGGACAGGAGGGATATGGCTACACCTTC; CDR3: CSAMGQEGYGYTF
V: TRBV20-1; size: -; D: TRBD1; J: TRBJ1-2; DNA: TGCAGTCAGACAGGGGGCGATGGCTACACCTTC; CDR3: CSQTGGDGYTF
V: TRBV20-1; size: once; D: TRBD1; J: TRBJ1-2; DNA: TGCAGTGGACGGGACAGGACTAACTATGGCTACACCTTC; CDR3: CSGRDRTNYGYTF
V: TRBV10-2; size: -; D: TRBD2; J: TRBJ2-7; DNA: TGCGCCAGCAGTGTTAAGCGGGGGGGCGTTGAGCAGTACTTC; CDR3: CASSVKRGGVEQYF
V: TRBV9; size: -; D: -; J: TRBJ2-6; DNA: TGTGCCAGCAGCCCCTGGAGCTCTGGGGCCAACGTCCTGACTTTC; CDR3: CASSPWSSGANVLTF
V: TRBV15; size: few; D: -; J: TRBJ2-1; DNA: TGTGCCACCCGGGGGCCAGACAATGAGCAGTTCTTC; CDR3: CATRGPDNEQFF
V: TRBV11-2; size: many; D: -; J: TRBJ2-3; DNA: TGTGCCAGCAGCTTAGGAGGTTCAGGGACAGATACGCAGTATTTT; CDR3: CASSLGGSGTDTQYF
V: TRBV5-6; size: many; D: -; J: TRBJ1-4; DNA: TGTGCCAGCAGTTCGGAGACGGAACCCCTTGGAGAAAAACTGTTTTTT; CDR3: CASSSETEPLGEKLFF
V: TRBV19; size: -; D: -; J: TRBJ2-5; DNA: TGTGCCAGTAGTACTATTTATCAAGAGACCCAGTACTTC; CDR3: CASSTIYQETQYF
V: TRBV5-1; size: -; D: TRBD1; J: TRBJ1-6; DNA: TGCGCCAGCAGCTTGGCTGGACAGGGGAGGTCACCCCTCCACTTT; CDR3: CASSLAGQGRSPLHF
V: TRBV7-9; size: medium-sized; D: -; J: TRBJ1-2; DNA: TGTGCCAGCAGCTTAGACTTCGGCTACACCTTC; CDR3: CASSLDFGYTF
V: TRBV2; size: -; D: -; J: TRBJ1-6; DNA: TGTGCCAACAGTGAACTGGGCGTGAGGGATTCACCCCTCCACTTT; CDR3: CANSELGVRDSPLHF
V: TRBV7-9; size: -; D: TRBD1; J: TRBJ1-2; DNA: TGTGCCAGCAGCTTATCACAGGGGACTGGCTACACCTTC; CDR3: CASSLSQGTGYTF
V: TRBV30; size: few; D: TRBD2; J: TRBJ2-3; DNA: TGTGCCTGGAGTGCCCTCCTAGCGGGGGGGGGAGATACGCAGTATTTT; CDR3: CAWSALLAGGGDTQYF
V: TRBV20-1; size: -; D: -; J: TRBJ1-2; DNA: TGCAGTGCTAGTTGGGGGATAGGGGGCTACACCTTC; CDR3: CSASWGIGGYTF
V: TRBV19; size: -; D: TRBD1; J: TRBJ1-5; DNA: TGTGCCAGTAGTATTCGGACAGGGGCCCCCTCTAGCAATCAGCCCCAGCATTTT; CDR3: CASSIRTGAPSSNQPQHF
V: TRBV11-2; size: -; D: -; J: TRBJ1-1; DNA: TGTGCCAGCAGCTTAAAAGGGGGGCTTCAGAACACTGAAGCTTTCTTT; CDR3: CASSLKGGLQNTEAFF
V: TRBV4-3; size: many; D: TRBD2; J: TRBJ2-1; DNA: TGCGCCAGCAGCCAAGGACTAGCGGGAGACAATGAGCAGTTCTTC; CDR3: CASSQGLAGDNEQFF
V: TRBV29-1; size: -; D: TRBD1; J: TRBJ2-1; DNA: TGCAGCGTCCAGACCGGGACAGGGGACTACAATGAGCAGTTCTTC; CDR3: CSVQTGTGDYNEQFF
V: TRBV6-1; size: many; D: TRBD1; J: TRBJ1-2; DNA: TGTGCCAGCAGTCAGGGGGCGGCTGGCTACACCTTC; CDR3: CASSQGAAGYTF
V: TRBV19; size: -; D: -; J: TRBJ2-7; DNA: TGTGCCAGTAGTTTCGGGACGCCCACCTACGAGCAGTACTTC; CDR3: CASSFGTPTYEQYF
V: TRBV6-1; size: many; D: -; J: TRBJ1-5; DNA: TGTGCCAGCAGGGTTAACAGGCTCAATCAGCCCCAGCATTTT; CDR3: CASRVNRLNQPQHF
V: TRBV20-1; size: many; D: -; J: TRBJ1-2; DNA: TGCAGTGCTAGAGGGCTCAGGGCTAGTTATGGCTACACCTTC; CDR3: CSARGLRASYGYTF